The 23 T cell receptor beta chains below all came from one sample that was sequenced in a study of cytomegalovirus exposure and HLA in healthy donors (dated by TCRdb to about 2017). Preparation of the library involved the immunoSEQ multiplex PCR assay. For the multiplex PCR, a mixture combining 60 forward primers for TCR Vbeta segments and 13 reverse primers for TCR Jbeta segments was used. TCRdb re-hosts the immuneACCESS table, in-frame sequences only. Its copies lack some clones; in the studies checked, an unresolved V gene accounts for under half of them, and the cause for the rest is not known. Across this sample there are some 170,000 clones, with roughly 82% seen only once. Jointly, the top ten make up about 1.5% of the sample. The sample comprised PBMCs. These receptors originate from a woman in her 30s in good health and CMV-seronegative.

There are a few counts of this clone. The J gene is TRBJ2-7, the V gene TRBV30; D gene ambiguous. V dropped 7 bases and J dropped 1 base, with 8 bases sitting between them. Germline V gene data show CDR1 as GTSNPN and CDR2 as SVGIG (reference sequence). The CDR3 covers 11 residues. CDR3 nucleotide sequence: TGTGCCTCGCGTCTGTCCTACGAGCAGTACTTC. This gives the protein CASRLSYEQYF.

The rearrangement links TRBV28 to TRBJ1-4; 7 bases agree with TRBD1. There are 13 residues in the CDR3. Trimming at V came to 8 bases and at J to 8 bases, leaving 8 bases not matched to a gene. Germline CDR1 is MDHEN and CDR2 is SYDVKM. CDR3 sequence reads: CASGLARGEKLFF. The CDR3, as DNA: TGTGCCAGCGGTCTGGCCAGGGGGGAAAAACTGTTTTTT. Full variable domain (rest looked up from reference TRBV28 and TRBJ1-4): DVKVTQSSRYLVKRTGEKVFLECVQDMDHENMFWYRQDPGLGLRLIYFSYDVKMKEKGDIPEGYSVSREKKERFSLILESASTNQTSMYLCASGLARGEKLFFGSGTQLSVL.

The rearrangement uses TRBV9 and TRBJ2-5, with TRBD2 matching 8 bases. The CDR3 has 17 residues. With V trimmed by 0 bases and J by 5 bases, 12 bases remained unmatched. Germline V gene data show CDR1 as SGDLS and CDR2 as YYNGEE. The CDR3 region is CASSVAAKRGPAETQYF. The CDR3 region has the DNA TGTGCCAGCAGCGTAGCTGCAAAGCGGGGGCCGGCGGAGACCCAGTACTTC.

CDR3 residues: CASSSPPAEAFF. CDR3 nucleotides: TGTGCCAGCAGTTCTCCCCCGGCTGAAGCTTTCTTT. The V and J genes are TRBV7-6 and TRBJ1-1; D gene uncertain. The germline V gene has CDR1 SGHVS and CDR2 FNYEAQ. V dropped 6 bases and J dropped 6 bases, with 11 bases sitting between them. CDR3 size: 12 residues.

This clone appeared a few times. The chain has TRBV30 and TRBJ1-5; tentative D call: TRBD1 (5 bases). V lost 2 bases and J lost 3, with 11 bases in between. This CDR3 has 14 amino acids. Germline V gives CDR1 GTSNPN, CDR2 SVGIG (reference sequence). CDR3 in amino acids: CAWSRRQTNQPQHF. As DNA, the CDR3 is TGTGCCTGGAGTCGGAGACAGACCAATCAGCCCCAGCATTTT.

The chain employs TRBV7-9 and TRBJ1-1, with TRBD1 matching 10 bases. J was trimmed by 0 bases and V by 3 bases; bases with no gene match: 10. Germline V lookup: CDR1 SEHNR, CDR2 FQNEAQ (reference sequence). The CDR3 spans 18 residues. The CDR3 reads CASSFLDRGYTMNTEAFF. The CDR3 DNA reads as TGTGCCAGCAGCTTCTTGGACAGGGGGTATACAATGAACACTGAAGCTTTCTTT.

This chain connects TRBV27 to TRBJ1-1; unclear D gene. The CDR3 has 14 amino acids. CDR1 and CDR2 (germline): MNHEY, SMNVEV (reference sequence). The V end lost 5 bases, the J end lost 0 bases, and 10 bases lay between the germline ends. In nucleotides, the CDR3 is TGTGCCAGCAGTCCCCGACACGTGAACACTGAAGCTTTCTTT. It is translated as CASSPRHVNTEAFF.

The rearrangement uses TRBV18 and TRBJ2-1; 7 nucleotides agree with TRBD2. V was pared by 1 base and J by 8 bases, with 5 bases of the junction left unmatched. Per germline, CDR1 KGHSH and CDR2 LQKENI. The CDR3 is 14 amino acids. The CDR3 nucleotides are TGTGCCAGCTCACCACGGCGGGAGCCCCATGAGCAGTTCTTC. This encodes CASSPRREPHEQFF.

This clone was detected only a few times. The V call is TRBV11-2, the J call TRBJ2-1, with D possibly matching TRBD1 (6 bases). Germline CDR1 and CDR2: SGHAT and FQNNGV. The CDR3 is 14 residues long. V was pared by 2 bases and J by 3 bases, with 8 bases between. CDR3 coding DNA: TGTGCCAGCAGCTTACAGGGGCACTACAATGAGCAGTTCTTC. It yields the protein CASSLQGHYNEQFF.

A single count supports this clone. The chain joins TRBV7-9 to TRBJ2-1, with 7 bases that match TRBD2. The V segment lost 9 bases and the J segment 0 bases; nucleotides outside the gene matches: 5. The CDR3 sequence is 14 residues long. Germline-derived CDR1 and CDR2 are SEHNR and FQNEAQ (reference sequence). The CDR3 reads CASEAGSSYNEQFF. CDR3 sequence (DNA): TGTGCCAGTGAAGCGGGAAGCTCCTACAATGAGCAGTTCTTC.

The chain is built from TRBV5-1 and TRBJ2-7; D is unresolved. Trimming took 3 bases from V and 0 from J, leaving 13 bases between them. The CDR3 runs to 15 residues. Germline V CDR1 and CDR2: SGHRS, YFSETQ. For the CDR3, the DNA is TGCGCCAGCAGCTGGGTCACAGCCATCTCCTACGAGCAGTACTTC. Protein product: CASSWVTAISYEQYF.

The V gene is TRBV10-2, the J gene TRBJ1-4; D perhaps matches TRBD1 (5 bases). The CDR3 sequence is 15 residues long. V lost 5 bases, J lost 0 bases, and 10 bases lay in between. Germline CDR1 and CDR2: WSHSY and SAAADI. CDR3: CASSYRFTTNEKLFF. CDR3 bases: TGCGCCAGCAGTTACAGGTTCACAACTAATGAAAAACTGTTTTTT.

This chain joins TRBV21-1 and TRBJ2-1; no check of the table's D call, TRBD2, against the DNA was made. TRBV21-1 is designated a pseudogene. The CDR3 runs to 15 residues. The CDR3 protein is CASSKGTSGRNEQFF. Here the CDR3 DNA reads TGTGCCAGCAGCAAAGGGACTAGCGGTCGTAATGAGCAGTTCTTC.

The V and J genes are TRBV5-1 and TRBJ2-5; 10 nucleotides line up with TRBD1. The V gene end was trimmed by 5 bases and the J gene end by 1 base; junction bases not matched to a gene: 5. The CDR3 is 15 amino acids. Germline V gives CDR1 SGHRS, CDR2 YFSETQ. CDR3: CASRGQGFPQETQYF. DNA for the CDR3: TGCGCCAGCAGGGGACAGGGGTTCCCCCAAGAGACCCAGTACTTC.

This rearrangement joins TRBV27 to TRBJ2-7; D is unresolved. In germline, CDR1 is MNHEY, CDR2 SMNVEV (reference sequence). The CDR3 length is 13 residues. V was trimmed by 9 bases and J by 0 bases, leaving 12 bases between them. The CDR3 region is CASGEISSYEQYF. DNA for the CDR3: TGTGCCAGTGGTGAGATAAGCTCCTACGAGCAGTACTTC.

The chain recombines TRBV7-9 with TRBJ2-1; TRBD2 matches 15 bases. Germline-derived CDR1 and CDR2 are SEHNR and FQNEAQ (reference sequence). Trimming cost V 8 bases and J 0 bases; bases outside gene matches: 8. CDR3 size: 18 residues. CDR3 in DNA: TGTGCCAGCGGCACGGGACTAGCGGGAGGATACTCCTACAATGAGCAGTTCTTC. Translated: CASGTGLAGGYSYNEQFF.

This clone was seen only once. V is TRBV27 and J is TRBJ2-1; the match to TRBD2 covers 13 bases. Germline values: CDR1 MNHEY, CDR2 SMNVEV (reference sequence). Trimming removed 0 bases from V and 0 bases from J; junction bases left unmatched: 14. The CDR3 has 22 amino acids. CDR3 sequence: CASSLSAGLAGVVLSSYNEQFF. CDR3 sequence (DNA): TGTGCCAGCAGTTTATCCGCCGGACTAGCGGGAGTCGTCCTAAGCTCCTACAATGAGCAGTTCTTC.

This clone was seen a handful of times. The rearrangement links TRBV29-1 to TRBJ2-7; D possibly corresponds to TRBD1 (5 bases). CDR1 and CDR2 from the germline V gene are SQVTM and ANQGSEA. This CDR3 has 13 residues. V lost 5 bases and J 0 bases, leaving 11 bases between the germline ends. The CDR3 loop reads CSVHQGNSYEQYF. In DNA form, the CDR3 reads TGCAGCGTTCACCAGGGCAACTCCTACGAGCAGTACTTC.

The chain has TRBV7-2 and TRBJ1-4; D may be TRBD1 (6 bases). V dropped 6 bases and J dropped 0 bases, with 14 bases sitting between them. The CDR3 has 16 amino acids. The germline CDR1 and CDR2 sequences are SGHTA and FQGNSA. CDR3 sequence: CASSPGQRATNEKLFF. The CDR3 DNA follows: TGTGCCAGCAGTCCGGGACAAAGGGCAACTAATGAAAAACTGTTTTTT.

The chain couples TRBV7-9 to TRBJ1-1; TRBD1 matches 8 bases. This CDR3 region has 12 residues. From germline, CDR1 is SEHNR and CDR2 FQNEAQ (reference sequence). The V gene end was trimmed by 6 bases and the J gene end by 3 bases; junction bases not matched to a gene: 0. The CDR3 here is CASRQGDTEAFF. CDR3 DNA sequence: TGTGCCAGCAGACAGGGGGACACTGAAGCTTTCTTT.

The chain joins TRBV7-9 to TRBJ2-1, with D possibly TRBD1 on 6 matching bases. CDR1 SEHNR and CDR2 FQNEAQ come from the germline V gene (reference sequence). V dropped 5 bases and J dropped 7 bases, with 12 bases sitting between them. The CDR3 consists of 13 residues. The CDR3 sequence: CASSKWTVNEQFF. The DNA for the CDR3 is TGTGCCAGCAGCAAATGGACAGTTAATGAGCAGTTCTTC.

The chain carries TRBV29-1 and TRBJ1-1, with D hard to call. Germline values: CDR1 SQVTM, CDR2 ANQGSEA. V dropped 6 bases and J dropped 0 bases, with 11 bases sitting between them. The CDR3 consists of 13 residues. The DNA for the CDR3 is TGCAGCGTCGGCGGGGTATTGAACACTGAAGCTTTCTTT. It translates to CSVGGVLNTEAFF.

This clone appeared a few times. J is TRBJ2-2 and V is TRBV9, with D uncertain. CDR1 SGDLS and CDR2 YYNGEE come from the germline V gene. The ends were cut back, 4 bases at V and 4 bases at J, with 20 bases in the middle. This CDR3 region has 17 residues. The CDR3 here is CASSLYLSDTSTGELFF. The CDR3 DNA follows: TGTGCCAGCAGCCTCTACTTGAGTGACACCTCCACCGGGGAGCTGTTTTTT.